This is a list of T cell receptor beta chains from one sample in a study of cytomegalovirus exposure and HLA in healthy donors. Sequencing used immunoSEQ multiplex PCR; TCRdb keeps in-frame clones, though not all of them. The sample has some 110,000 clones; 94% are singletons. What was sequenced was PBMCs. These receptors were collected from a young woman in good health and CMV-seronegative. Both conserved end residues are part of each CDR3. A D gene is named only where the DNA matches it firmly. For some rows the clone size is stated as once, few or many, or as a class when expanded; others skip it.

j_call cdr3_length clone_size d_call v_call cdr3_aa cdr3_nt
TRBJ2-5 17 - - TRBV9 CASSVGAGALLKETQYF TGTGCCAGCAGCGTAGGAGCAGGGGCCCTTCTAAAAGAGACCCAGTACTTC
TRBJ2-3 15 - TRBD2 TRBV7-2 CASSPRLAGGDTQYF TGTGCCAGCAGCCCCCGACTAGCGGGAGGGGATACGCAGTATTTT
TRBJ2-5 15 - TRBD1 TRBV7-7 CAAASGTGHQETQYF TGTGCCGCAGCTTCCGGGACAGGGCACCAAGAGACCCAGTACTTC
TRBJ2-5 13 - - TRBV25-1 CASQRGIQETQYF TGTGCCAGTCAAAGGGGAATCCAAGAGACCCAGTACTTC
TRBJ1-5 14 - TRBD1 TRBV19 CASSDGQGYQPQHF TGTGCCAGTAGTGACGGACAGGGATATCAGCCCCAGCATTTT
TRBJ2-1 15 - TRBD2 TRBV5-6 CASSLAGGAHNEQFF TGTGCCAGCAGCCTAGCGGGAGGCGCCCACAATGAGCAGTTCTTC
TRBJ2-7 14 - - TRBV7-9 CASSLSSRVDEQYF TGTGCCAGCAGCTTATCTTCCAGGGTTGACGAGCAGTACTTC
TRBJ2-2 16 - - TRBV5-5 CASSLARGPNTGELFF TGTGCCAGCAGCTTGGCCAGGGGCCCGAACACCGGGGAGCTGTTTTTT
TRBJ2-5 13 - - TRBV7-2 CASSLERGETQYF TGTGCCAGCAGCTTAGAACGGGGAGAGACCCAGTACTTC
TRBJ1-1 12 once TRBD1 TRBV30 CAWTEGATEAFF TGTGCCTGGACAGAGGGGGCCACTGAAGCTTTCTTT
TRBJ2-3 14 - TRBD1 TRBV30 CAWTTGGGSDTQYF TGTGCCTGGACGACAGGGGGCGGCTCAGATACGCAGTATTTT
TRBJ2-1 17 - TRBD1 TRBV7-7 CASSKRGGQETYNEQFF TGTGCTAGCAGCAAAAGAGGGGGACAGGAAACCTACAATGAGCAGTTCTTC
TRBJ1-1 17 - TRBD1 TRBV5-5 CASRAGTVLGKNTEAFF TGTGCCAGCAGGGCCGGGACAGTCCTAGGAAAAAACACTGAAGCTTTCTTT
TRBJ2-3 13 - - TRBV5-1 CASSPRRGDTQYF TGCGCCAGCAGCCCCCGCCGCGGAGATACGCAGTATTTT
TRBJ1-5 14 - - TRBV2 CASSEGQNNQPQHF TGTGCCAGCAGTGAAGGACAGAACAATCAGCCCCAGCATTTT
TRBJ2-3 16 - TRBD2 TRBV5-1 CASSLEASGGLDTQYF TGCGCCAGCAGCTTGGAGGCTAGCGGGGGCCTAGATACGCAGTATTTT
TRBJ1-5 15 - TRBD1 TRBV5-1 CASSLDGQVDQPQHF TGCGCCAGCAGCTTGGATGGACAGGTCGATCAGCCCCAGCATTTT
TRBJ1-6 16 - - TRBV7-9 CASSRGQRTYNSPLHF TGTGCCAGCAGCCGCGGACAGAGAACCTATAATTCACCCCTCCACTTT
TRBJ2-2 13 - - TRBV7-7 CASSLDGPGELFF TGTGCCAGCAGCTTAGATGGCCCCGGGGAGCTGTTTTTT
TRBJ1-5 12 - - TRBV30 CAWSQGYQPQHF TGTGCCTGGAGCCAGGGCTATCAGCCCCAGCATTTT
TRBJ1-4 15 - TRBD1 TRBV19 CASSPGQGVNEKLFF TGTGCCAGTAGTCCTGGACAGGGAGTTAATGAAAAACTGTTTTTT
TRBJ2-7 14 - - TRBV5-4 CASQNRALSYEQYF TGTGCCAGCCAAAACAGGGCCCTCTCCTACGAGCAGTACTTC